The 7 T cell receptor beta chains given below trace back to one sample, sequenced in a study of blood T cell repertoires in COVID-19. Assay used: immunoSEQ multiplex PCR; TCRdb lists only in-frame clones, some missing. The sample holds 40,000 to 55,000 clones, around 89% seen once. Material: peripheral blood. The receptors shown here come from a man aged 70 or older with active COVID-19.

The chain carries TRBV5-6 and TRBJ2-7, with D tentatively TRBD1 (6 bases). From germline, CDR1 is SGHDT and CDR2 YYEEEE. The CDR3 runs to 16 residues. With 3 bases removed from V and 7 bases from J, the gap between germline ends came to 23 bases. This chain's CDR3 is CASSSSGAPNLGEQYF. The CDR3 DNA follows: TGTGCCAGCAGCTCATCAGGGGCCCCCAACTTAGGGGAGCAGTACTTC. The variable domain in full, completed from reference TRBV5-6 and TRBJ2-7, reads DAGVTQSPTHLIKTRGQQVTLRCSPKSGHDTVSWYQQALGQGPQFIFQYYEEEERQRGNFPDRFSGHQFPNYSSELNVNALLLGDSALYLCASSSSGAPNLGEQYFGPGTRLTVT.

This chain joins TRBV5-6 and TRBJ2-3; D ambiguous. The V and J ends lost 0 bases and 1 base respectively, with 6 bases between them. This CDR3 has 14 residues. Germline V CDR1 and CDR2: SGHDT, YYEEEE. The chain's CDR3 is CASSLGRRTDTQYF. The DNA for the CDR3 is TGTGCCAGCAGCTTGGGCAGGCGCACAGATACGCAGTATTTT. The entire variable domain, with the rest obtained from reference TRBV5-6 and TRBJ2-3, is as follows: DAGVTQSPTHLIKTRGQQVTLRCSPKSGHDTVSWYQQALGQGPQFIFQYYEEEERQRGNFPDRFSGHQFPNYSSELNVNALLLGDSALYLCASSLGRRTDTQYFGPGTRLTVL.

The chain combines TRBV6-1 with TRBJ2-3; 10 nucleotides agree with TRBD2. Trimming cost V 2 bases and J 4 bases; bases outside gene matches: 3. CDR3 length equals 15 residues. In germline, CDR1 is MNHNS, CDR2 SASEGT. CDR3 bases: TGTGCCAGCAGTGAACACAGCGGGGGGGCAGATACGCAGTATTTT. It codes for CASSEHSGGADTQYF.

The gene calls are TRBV19 and TRBJ2-2; D is ambiguous. The length of the CDR3 is 14 residues. Germline CDR1 reads LNHDA; CDR2 reads SQIVND (reference sequence). Trimming pared 6 bases from V and 0 bases from J, leaving 8 bases between. CDR3 bases: TGTGCCAGTAGCGGCGGAGCGAACACCGGGGAGCTGTTTTTT. It encodes CASSGGANTGELFF.

Worth noting for this clone: The junction differs from germline at one of its ends, possibly a read error. The genes are TRBV7-7 and TRBJ2-1; 7 bases fit TRBD2. Germline lookup yields CDR1 SSHAT and CDR2 FNYEAQ (reference sequence). The CDR3 sequence is 14 residues long. The chain's CDR3 is CASSPSGQPNEQFF. The CDR3 bases are TGTGCTAGCAGCCCTAGCGGACAACCCAATGAGCAGTTCTTC.

V and J are TRBV6-2 or TRBV6-3 and TRBJ1-3; D may be TRBD1 (5 bases). Germline V gene data show CDR1 as MNHEY and CDR2 as SVGEGT. V lost 4 bases and J 1 base, leaving 11 bases between the germline ends. CDR3 length: 15 residues. The CDR3: CASSFARGSGNTIYF. As DNA, the CDR3 is TGTGCCAGCAGTTTTGCACGGGGGTCTGGAAACACCATATATTTT.

This clone appeared once. The V call is TRBV7-8, the J call TRBJ2-5; 9 nucleotides agree with TRBD2. J was trimmed by 4 bases and V by 5 bases; bases with no gene match: 5. The CDR3 is made up of 14 amino acids. The germline V gene has CDR1 SGHVS and CDR2 FQNEAQ. CDR3 region: CASSPGTSPETQYF. In DNA, the CDR3 is TGTGCCAGCAGCCCCGGGACTAGCCCAGAGACCCAGTACTTC.